A single sample is the source of the 32 T cell receptor beta chains below, sequenced in a study of regulatory T cells in long-lasting Graves disease. With iRepertoire HTBI primers and Arm-PCR of CDR3 regions, TCR beta libraries were built. TCRdb processed the multiplex PCR reads anew with MiXCR; each CDR3 protein has one entry. The sample includes some 450,000 distinct CDR3 sequences, 23% of them seen just once. Time point in this sample: persistent/refractory GD, antithyroid drugs over 5 years with positive TRAb. Making the TCR library involved RNA that had been extracted from PBMCs. Source: peripheral blood mononuclear cells (PBMCs), taken when the disease was refractory, from a patient treated with antithyroid drugs. The receptors derive from a female donor with Graves disease.

The table lists this clonotype with many counts. This chain joins TRBV12-3 or TRBV12-4 and TRBJ2-2; 7 bases map to TRBD2. The length of the CDR3 is 15 residues. V dropped 3 bases and J dropped 5; count of bases not matched to a gene: 6. This chain's CDR3 is CASSFLTGGTGELFF. The CDR3 DNA is TGTGCCAGCAGTTTTCTGACGGGAGGAACCGGGGAGCTGTTTTTT.

This clonotype was seen repeatedly, ten times or more. The genes are TRBV28 and TRBJ1-1; D possibly corresponds to TRBD1 (5 bases). The CDR3 consists of 13 residues. V was shortened by 6 bases and J by 1 base, with 9 bases between the two germline ends. The V gene's germline CDR1 is MDHEN and CDR2 SYDVKM. The CDR3 DNA reads as TGTGCCAGCAGCTGGAGGGGGAACACTGAAGCTTTCTTT. Amino acid sequence: CASSWRGNTEAFF.

The sample holds a few counts of this clonotype. The chain is built from TRBV28 and TRBJ2-7, with TRBD1 identical over 8 bases. V dropped 3 bases and J dropped 2; count of bases not matched to a gene: 12. The CDR3 loop spans 17 amino acids. CDR1 and CDR2 from the germline V gene are MDHEN and SYDVKM. The CDR3 sequence is CASSFPSRGPVPYEQYF. The CDR3 coding sequence is TGTGCCAGCAGTTTTCCATCCAGGGGGCCCGTCCCCTACGAGCAGTACTTC.

This clonotype occurred many times. This sequence joins TRBV5-1 and TRBJ1-1; 8 nucleotides match TRBD1. The germline CDR1 and CDR2 sequences are SGHRS and YFSETQ. This CDR3 spans 14 amino acids. After removal of 4 bases from V and 8 bases from J, the junction contained 10 bases not matched to a gene. CDR3 in amino acids: CASSEGTGLTEAFF. CDR3 in DNA: TGCGCCAGCAGCGAAGGGACAGGCCTTACGGAAGCTTTCTTT. The full variable domain, its missing parts supplied by reference TRBV5-1 and TRBJ1-1, is KAGVTQTPRYLIKTRGQQVTLSCSPISGHRSVSWYQQTPGQGLQFLFEYFSETQRNKGNFPGRFSGRQFSNSRSEMNVSTLELGDSALYLCASSEGTGLTEAFFGQGTRLTVV.

In its sample, this clonotype was seen a few times. V and J are TRBV7-3 and TRBJ2-1, with D possibly TRBD2 on 7 matching bases. Deletions cut 5 bases from V and 7 bases from J, with 21 bases between. The CDR3 has 16 residues. CDR1 SGHTA and CDR2 FQGTGA come from the germline V gene. The CDR3 is CASSLNGGGRANEQFF. CDR3 bases: TGTGCCAGCAGCCTTAATGGGGGCGGGAGAGCAAATGAGCAGTTCTTC. Full variable domain (outside the CDR3, taken from reference TRBV7-3 and TRBJ2-1): GAGVSQTPSNKVTEKGKYVELRCDPISGHTALYWYRQSLGQGPEFLIYFQGTGAADDSGLPNDRFFAVRPEGSVSTLKIQRTERGDSAVYLCASSLNGGGRANEQFFGPGTRLTVL.

With regard to this clonotype: No conserved phenylalanine or tryptophan is present at the end of the CDR3, so a read error is the likely explanation. The J gene is TRBJ2-7, the V gene TRBV27; 10 bases map to TRBD2. Germline assignment: CDR1 MNHEY and CDR2 SMNVEV (reference sequence). V lost 8 bases to trimming and J lost 4 bases; unmatched junction nucleotides: 8. This CDR3 spans 14 amino acids. The CDR3 region is CASCTSGDFYEQYL. The CDR3 region has the DNA TGTGCCAGCTGCACTAGCGGGGATTTTTACGAGCAGTACCTC.

This clonotype showed up just a few times. V usage is TRBV9 and J usage is TRBJ1-1; the D gene is possibly TRBD1 (6 bases). The V end was cut by 0 bases, the J end by 3 bases, with 12 bases between. Germline V gene data show CDR1 as SGDLS and CDR2 as YYNGEE. The CDR3 sequence is 15 residues long. The CDR3 sequence is CASSVGGGGYTEAFF. The CDR3, as DNA: TGTGCCAGCAGCGTAGGAGGGGGGGGCTACACTGAAGCTTTCTTT. Full variable domain (rest looked up from reference TRBV9 and TRBJ1-1): DSGVTQTPKHLITATGQRVTLRCSPRSGDLSVYWYQQSLDQGLQFLIQYYNGEERAKGNILERFSAQQFPDLHSELNLSSLELGDSALYFCASSVGGGGYTEAFFGQGTRLTVV.

V is TRBV5-5 and J is TRBJ2-7, with D perhaps TRBD1 (5 bases). The V gene lost 2 bases and the J gene lost 2 bases, with 14 bases spanning the gap. Per germline, CDR1 SGHKS and CDR2 YYEKEE (reference sequence). The CDR3 is 15 amino acids. The CDR3 loop is CASSLYAGQTYEQYF. The CDR3 nucleotides read TGTGCCAGCAGCTTATACGCAGGGCAGACCTACGAGCAGTACTTC.

This clonotype was seen repeatedly, ten times or more. This chain joins TRBV2 and TRBJ1-1; the D is unclear. The V and J ends lost 0 bases and 4 bases respectively, with 24 bases between them. Germline-derived CDR1 and CDR2 are SNHLY and FYNNEI. CDR3 length: 19 residues. The CDR3 protein is CASSEAPKGVELPGTEAFF. The DNA for the CDR3 is TGTGCCAGCAGTGAAGCACCCAAGGGAGTCGAACTACCGGGCACTGAAGCTTTCTTT.

This clonotype was counted between two and nine times. CDR3 nucleotide sequence: TGTGCCAGCAGGGGGGAGGGGGACTATGGCTACACCTTC. Translation gives CASRGEGDYGYTF. The chain joins TRBV2 to TRBJ1-2; a weak D match, TRBD1 (6 bases). The CDR3 is 13 amino acids. V lost 6 bases and J 3 bases, leaving 11 bases between the germline ends. CDR1 and CDR2 (germline): SNHLY, FYNNEI.

This clonotype was seen more than once but under ten times. The chain carries TRBV30 and TRBJ1-1; D possibly corresponds to TRBD1 (6 bases). From germline, CDR1 is GTSNPN and CDR2 SVGIG (reference sequence). Trimming shortened V by 0 bases and J by 11 bases, and 13 bases separated the two germline ends. This CDR3 comprises 12 residues. DNA of the CDR3: TGTGCCTGGAGTGTATGGCAGGGGCGGGCTTTCTTT. Protein: CAWSVWQGRAFF.

This clonotype was found many times. The chain combines TRBV20-1 with TRBJ1-6; D might be TRBD1 (5 bases). Per the germline V gene, CDR1 is DFQATT and CDR2 is SNEGSKA (reference sequence). The CDR3 extends over 14 amino acids. The V end lost 3 bases, the J end lost 7 bases, and 13 bases lay between the germline ends. The CDR3 spells CSASRGGSNSPLHF. The CDR3 region has the DNA TGCAGTGCTAGTCGCGGGGGTAGCAATTCACCCCTCCACTTT.

This chain uses TRBV20-1 with TRBJ2-2; D is perhaps TRBD1 (6 bases). The germline gives CDR1 DFQATT, CDR2 SNEGSKA (reference sequence). V was clipped by 3 bases and J by 4 bases, with 12 bases between them. The CDR3 extends over 14 amino acids. The CDR3 reads CSARVQGSTGELFF. The CDR3 coding sequence is TGCAGTGCTAGGGTACAGGGAAGCACCGGGGAGCTGTTTTTT.

The table lists this clonotype with many counts. The chain couples TRBV7-2 to TRBJ2-7, with D perhaps TRBD2 (6 bases). The CDR3 contains 15 residues. Trimming cost V 3 bases and J 2 bases, with 14 bases left between them. The germline CDR1 and CDR2 sequences are SGHTA and FQGNSA. DNA of the CDR3: TGTGCCAGCAGCTTGTCTGCTAGCGTCGCCTACGAGCAGTACTTC. It encodes CASSLSASVAYEQYF.

This clonotype was counted many times. This sequence joins TRBV11-2 and TRBJ2-5, with 9 nucleotides matching TRBD2. The CDR3 consists of 16 residues. The junction had 14 bases not matched to a gene; V was cut back by 8 bases and J by 4 bases. The germline V gene encodes CDR1 SGHAT and CDR2 FQNNGV. Here the CDR3 reads CASRNGASGMGETQYF. The CDR3 bases are TGTGCCAGCCGAAACGGGGCTAGCGGGATGGGAGAGACCCAGTACTTC. Full variable domain (rest looked up from reference TRBV11-2 and TRBJ2-5): EAGVAQSPRYKIIEKRQSVAFWCNPISGHATLYWYQQILGQGPKLLIQFQNNGVVDDSQLPKDRFSAERLKGVDSTLKIQPAKLEDSAVYLCASRNGASGMGETQYFGPGTRLLVL.

This clonotype was counted a few times. The chain carries TRBV28 and TRBJ1-2, with a weak D call TRBD1 (5 bases). Germline V gene data show CDR1 as MDHEN and CDR2 as SYDVKM. The CDR3 loop spans 13 amino acids. V shed 6 bases and J shed 2 bases, with 10 bases lying between them. The CDR3 is CASRNGGNYGYTF. CDR3 DNA: TGTGCCAGCAGGAATGGGGGAAACTATGGCTACACCTTC.

This clonotype was counted at least ten times. The rearrangement joins TRBV28 to TRBJ2-7; tentatively, D is TRBD1 (6 bases). Germline loops: CDR1 MDHEN, CDR2 SYDVKM. This CDR3 is 12 amino acids long. Trimming removed 2 bases at V and 6 bases at J, with 8 bases between. CDR3 sequence: CASSLVGGEQYF. CDR3 DNA sequence: TGTGCCAGCAGTTTAGTAGGGGGCGAGCAGTACTTC.

The gene calls are TRBV30 and TRBJ2-6, with a weak D call TRBD1 (7 bases). V lost 4 bases, J lost 0 bases, and 10 bases lay in between. The germline gives CDR1 GTSNPN, CDR2 SVGIG (reference sequence). This CDR3 comprises 15 residues. CDR3: CAWTGGLSGANVLTF. CDR3 in DNA: TGTGCCTGGACAGGGGGACTCTCTGGGGCCAACGTCCTGACTTTC.

V gene TRBV6-2 or TRBV6-3 combines with J gene TRBJ1-5; D is unresolved. Trimming shortened V by 6 bases and J by 0 bases, and 15 bases separated the two germline ends. The length of the CDR3 is 16 residues. The germline V gene has CDR1 MNHEY and CDR2 SVGEGT. In DNA form, the CDR3 reads TGTGCCAGCAGACCCCGACACGCTCTTAGCAATCAGCCCCAGCATTTT. Residues: CASRPRHALSNQPQHF.

The chain uses TRBV14 and TRBJ2-4; D ambiguous. From germline, CDR1 is SGHDN and CDR2 FVKESK. Trimming took off 0 bases at V and 1 base at J, with 13 bases between the two ends. The CDR3 has 17 amino acids. This CDR3 reads CASSQEISRLAKNIQYF. The CDR3 coding sequence is TGTGCCAGCAGCCAAGAAATAAGCCGTTTGGCCAAAAACATTCAGTACTTC.

This clonotype came up a few times. The V gene is TRBV28, the J gene TRBJ1-2, with D possibly matching TRBD1 (6 bases). With 5 bases removed from V and 5 bases from J, the gap between germline ends came to 12 bases. Germline V CDR1 and CDR2: MDHEN, SYDVKM. CDR3 length: 13 amino acids. The CDR3 loop reads CASSKQGRYGYTF. Written as DNA, the CDR3 is TGTGCCAGCAGTAAACAGGGACGGTATGGCTACACCTTC.

This clonotype was seen repeatedly, ten times or more. In nucleotides, the CDR3 is TGTGCCAGCAGTTTGCTCTCGGGGCTAGCGTTGTACGAGCAGTACTTC. Its protein product is CASSLLSGLALYEQYF. This rearrangement joins TRBV28 to TRBJ2-7; tentatively, D is TRBD2 (6 bases). V shed 3 bases and J shed 4 bases, with 19 bases lying between them. The germline gives CDR1 MDHEN, CDR2 SYDVKM. There are 16 residues in the CDR3.

This clonotype came up many times. This chain connects TRBV12-3 or TRBV12-4 to TRBJ2-5; 11 nucleotides line up with TRBD2. Germline trimming cut 3 bases from V and 1 base from J; bases unmatched to any gene: 4. The CDR3 is 16 amino acids. CDR3 nucleotides: TGTGCCAGCAGTTTTGCCGGGACTAGCGGCCAAGAGACCCAGTACTTC. Encoded protein: CASSFAGTSGQETQYF.

The chain combines TRBV7-2 with TRBJ2-7; 8 bases agree with TRBD1. The CDR3 is made up of 16 amino acids. Per the germline V gene, CDR1 is SGHTA and CDR2 is FQGNSA. J was trimmed by 2 bases and V by 5 bases; bases with no gene match: 11. CDR3 nucleotides: TGTGCCAGCAGCAATGCACCGGGACAGGAGGCCTACGAGCAGTACTTC. Translated: CASSNAPGQEAYEQYF.

In this sample, this clonotype turned up many times. This sequence joins TRBV28 and TRBJ2-5; D call uncertain. The CDR3 consists of 14 residues. Germline V gene data show CDR1 as MDHEN and CDR2 as SYDVKM. Trimming shortened V by 1 base and J by 5 bases, and 11 bases separated the two germline ends. CDR3 sequence reads: CASSLLVVRETQYF. CDR3 in DNA: TGTGCCAGCAGTTTATTGGTAGTCCGGGAGACCCAGTACTTC.

This clonotype has more than one count but fewer than ten. V is TRBV13 and J is TRBJ2-5, with 12 bases identical to TRBD2. In germline, CDR1 is PRHDT, CDR2 FYEKMQ (reference sequence). Unmatched junction bases numbered 6, after V lost 3 bases and J lost 4 bases. CDR3 length: 16 residues. DNA of the CDR3: TGTGCCAGCAGCTTTAGGACTAGCGGGACCGGAGAGACCCAGTACTTC. Protein product: CASSFRTSGTGETQYF. The whole variable domain, remainder taken from reference TRBV13 and TRBJ2-5, is AAGVIQSPRHLIKEKRETATLKCYPIPRHDTVYWYQQGPGQDPQFLISFYEKMQSDKGSIPDRFSAQQFSDYHSELNMSSLELGDSALYFCASSFRTSGTGETQYFGPGTRLLVL.

The chain uses TRBV7-2 and TRBJ2-1; D might be TRBD1 (6 bases). The V end was cut by 7 bases, the J end by 2 bases, with 18 bases between. Germline CDR1 and CDR2: SGHTA and FQGNSA. CDR3 size: 16 residues. The DNA of the CDR3 is TGTGCCAGCACCAAGGGGGTAGGGCTCCCCTACAATGAGCAGTTCTTC. Protein: CASTKGVGLPYNEQFF.

This clonotype appeared many times. This chain joins TRBV10-3 and TRBJ1-1; 7 bases agree with TRBD1. Looked up from germline, CDR1 is ENHRY and CDR2 is SYGVKD. V lost 8 bases to trimming and J lost 1 base; unmatched junction nucleotides: 10. The CDR3 extends over 15 amino acids. DNA of the CDR3: TGTGCCATCGCCACCCGGGACAGCCAGAACACTGAAGCTTTCTTT. Its protein product is CAIATRDSQNTEAFF.

The table lists this clonotype with a few counts. This chain connects TRBV27 to TRBJ2-7; no clear D gene. This CDR3 spans 15 amino acids. The V and J ends lost 7 bases and 2 bases respectively, with 18 bases between them. Germline V gene lookup returns CDR1 MNHEY and CDR2 SMNVEV (reference sequence). The CDR3 sequence: CASKRSGRRAYEQYF. The CDR3 region has the DNA TGTGCCAGCAAAAGGTCGGGCCGGCGAGCCTACGAGCAGTACTTC.

The chain links TRBV27 to TRBJ2-7, with D tentatively TRBD1 (6 bases). CDR1 is MNHEY, CDR2 SMNVEV, per germline (reference sequence). V shed 0 bases and J shed 3 bases, with 12 bases lying between them. The CDR3 runs to 15 residues. Here the CDR3 reads CASSLSLDSNYEQYF. The CDR3 DNA reads as TGTGCCAGCAGTTTATCTCTGGACAGCAACTACGAGCAGTACTTC.

This clonotype was counted ten times or more. The V and J genes are TRBV2 and TRBJ2-5, with 10 positions matching TRBD2. The germline CDR1 and CDR2 sequences are SNHLY and FYNNEI. The ends lost 5 bases at V and 4 bases at J; junction bases unmatched: 10. The CDR3 length is 16 residues. For the CDR3, the DNA is TGTGCCAGCAGTTTTATAGCGGGAGGAATCGGAGAGACCCAGTACTTC. This translates into CASSFIAGGIGETQYF.

The chain recombines TRBV5-1 with TRBJ2-7, with TRBD1 as a possible D gene (6 bases). CDR1 is SGHRS and CDR2 is YFSETQ in the germline V gene. Between the trimmed V and J ends, which lost 1 base and 4 bases, there was a span of 12 bases. The CDR3 has 14 amino acids. The CDR3 DNA follows: TGCGCCAGCAGCTTGACGGACAGTCTGTACGAGCAGTACTTC. Translating gives CASSLTDSLYEQYF.